The clone carrying this TCR beta chain showed up just once. The target antigen is unknown. The record originates from a study of shared clonotypes between healthy human individuals. Points from the study as a whole: Generation probabilities of non-shared clonotypes were lower (relative to those shared by all four donors). In a few donors, around 5% of naive CD4 clonotypes appeared in common.

The V gene's germline CDR1 is MNHEY and CDR2 SMNVEV (reference sequence). The CDR3 length is 17 residues. The junction had 16 bases not matched to a gene; V was cut back by 5 bases and J by 7 bases. TCRdb's table, derived via immunoSEQ multiplex PCR, lists solely in-frame clones and lacks some. Here the sample spans 2 million to 3 million clones, under 95% being singletons. The J gene is TRBJ2-2, the V gene TRBV27; 7 bases are a match to TRBD2. The material sequenced was naive CD4+ T cells from PBMCs. As for subset: CD45RA+ positively selected. The TCR sequence derives from a man between 18 and 29 years old in good health. Some clones in this sample may be carry-over from other donors' samples. The CDR3: CASSPTVLAGEGGELFF. The CDR3 DNA reads TGTGCCAGCAGTCCTACGGTGCTCGCGGGGGAGGGCGGGGAGCTGTTTTTT.